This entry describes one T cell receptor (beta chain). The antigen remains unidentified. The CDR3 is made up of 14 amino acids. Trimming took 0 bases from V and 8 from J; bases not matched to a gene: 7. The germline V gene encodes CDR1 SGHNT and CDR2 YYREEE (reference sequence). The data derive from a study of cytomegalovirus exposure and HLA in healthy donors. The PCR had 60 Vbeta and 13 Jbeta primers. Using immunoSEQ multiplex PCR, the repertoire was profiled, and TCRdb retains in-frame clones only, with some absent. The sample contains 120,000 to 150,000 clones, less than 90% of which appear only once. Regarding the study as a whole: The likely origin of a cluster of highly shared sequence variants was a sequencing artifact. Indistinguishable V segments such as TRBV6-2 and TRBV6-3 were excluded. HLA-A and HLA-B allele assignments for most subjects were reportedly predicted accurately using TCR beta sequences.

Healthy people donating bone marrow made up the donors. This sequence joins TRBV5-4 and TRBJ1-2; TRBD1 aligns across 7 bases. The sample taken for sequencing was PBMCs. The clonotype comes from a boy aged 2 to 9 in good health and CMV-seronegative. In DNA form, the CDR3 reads TGTGCCAGCAGCTTGGTTAAGCAAGGGGGCGGCTACACCTTC. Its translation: CASSLVKQGGGYTF.